The rows below give T cell receptor beta chains drawn from one sample of a study of blood T cell repertoires in COVID-19. This table comes from immunoSEQ multiplex PCR, and its TCRdb copy is limited to in-frame clones, with some not included. The data hold 300,000 to 450,000 clones, with around 87% observed a single time. Sequencing used peripheral blood. Receptors were obtained from a woman aged 60-70 years with COVID-19, enrolled during active disease. CDR3s include the opening cysteine and the closing phenylalanine or tryptophan. The order of the fields is D gene, V gene, J gene, clone size, CDR3 DNA, CDR3 protein. The D gene is left open where the match is weak. Clone size, where shown, is once, few, many, or a class for clones that have expanded.

d_call: TRBD1; v_call: TRBV7-3; j_call: TRBJ2-1; clone_size: .; cdr3_nt: TGTGCCAGCAGCCGAATCCCGGGACAGGGGTACCATGAGCAGTTCTTC; cdr3_aa: CASSRIPGQGYHEQFF
d_call: .; v_call: TRBV3-1/TRBV3-2; j_call: TRBJ2-7; clone_size: .; cdr3_nt: TGTGCCAGCAGCCAAGTCGGTAACGAGCAGTACTTC; cdr3_aa: CASSQVGNEQYF
d_call: .; v_call: TRBV18; j_call: TRBJ2-7; clone_size: .; cdr3_nt: TGTGCCAGCTCACCACCGTGGGGGCCCTACGAGCAGTACTTC; cdr3_aa: CASSPPWGPYEQYF
d_call: TRBD1; v_call: TRBV4-1; j_call: TRBJ2-7; clone_size: .; cdr3_nt: TGCGCCAGCAGCCAAGTGAGAGACAGGGGTATCGAGCAGTACTTC; cdr3_aa: CASSQVRDRGIEQYF
d_call: TRBD1; v_call: TRBV11-2; j_call: TRBJ1-3; clone_size: .; cdr3_nt: TGTGCCAGCAGCCCGGGGGACAGGGTAACTGGAAACACCATATATTTT; cdr3_aa: CASSPGDRVTGNTIYF
d_call: .; v_call: TRBV25-1; j_call: TRBJ2-7; clone_size: .; cdr3_nt: TGTGCCAGCAGTGAACTGGGGGAGGACTACGAGCAGTACTTC; cdr3_aa: CASSELGEDYEQYF
d_call: TRBD2; v_call: TRBV7-3; j_call: TRBJ2-5; clone_size: .; cdr3_nt: TGTGCCAGCAGCCCCACGGGGCTAGCGGGGGGGAAGCAAGAGACCCAGTACTTC; cdr3_aa: CASSPTGLAGGKQETQYF
d_call: .; v_call: TRBV5-1; j_call: TRBJ1-1; clone_size: .; cdr3_nt: TGCGCCAGCAGCTTACAGGGAATCGGTCGTGAAGCTTTCTTT; cdr3_aa: CASSLQGIGREAFF
d_call: TRBD2; v_call: TRBV3-1/TRBV3-2; j_call: TRBJ2-7; clone_size: .; cdr3_nt: TGTGCCAGCAGCCCCCGGGAGGTCATCATTTACGAGCAGTACTTC; cdr3_aa: CASSPREVIIYEQYF
d_call: TRBD1; v_call: TRBV6-6; j_call: TRBJ2-2; clone_size: .; cdr3_nt: TGTGCCAGCAGTCCACGGACAGGGGGCGCTACTTCCGGGGAGCTGTTTTTT; cdr3_aa: CASSPRTGGATSGELFF
d_call: .; v_call: TRBV7-3; j_call: TRBJ2-3; clone_size: .; cdr3_nt: TGTGCCAGCAGCTCCGGGGATGATACGCAGTATTTT; cdr3_aa: CASSSGDDTQYF
d_call: .; v_call: TRBV28; j_call: TRBJ1-2; clone_size: few; cdr3_nt: TGTGCCAGCAGTTTTTTGGGGACTGACTATGGCTACACCTTC; cdr3_aa: CASSFLGTDYGYTF
d_call: TRBD1; v_call: TRBV19; j_call: TRBJ1-1; clone_size: .; cdr3_nt: TGTGCCAGTAGTATCCAAGGACAGGGGATCACTGAAGCTTTCTTT; cdr3_aa: CASSIQGQGITEAFF
d_call: TRBD1; v_call: TRBV12-5; j_call: TRBJ1-6; clone_size: .; cdr3_nt: TGTGCTAGTGGTTTGGTAGGGACAGGGGACTATAATTCACCCCTCCACTTT; cdr3_aa: CASGLVGTGDYNSPLHF
d_call: TRBD2; v_call: TRBV9; j_call: TRBJ2-5; clone_size: .; cdr3_nt: TGTGCCAGCAGCCCCTTAGCGGGGGGGCAGGGGACCCAGTACTTC; cdr3_aa: CASSPLAGGQGTQYF
d_call: TRBD1; v_call: TRBV5-1; j_call: TRBJ1-5; clone_size: few; cdr3_nt: TGCGCCAGCAGCTTGTCTCCAGGGGGAGGCAATCAGCCCCAGCATTTT; cdr3_aa: CASSLSPGGGNQPQHF
d_call: .; v_call: TRBV3-1/TRBV3-2; j_call: TRBJ2-3; clone_size: .; cdr3_nt: TGTGCCAGCAGCCCAGACCTCCGGCGTGGCCTAGCTTCCACAGATACGCAGTATTTT; cdr3_aa: CASSPDLRRGLASTDTQYF
d_call: TRBD1; v_call: TRBV30; j_call: TRBJ1-5; clone_size: once; cdr3_nt: TGTGCCTGGAGTCCCCGGGACAGGGGGCTACTTAGCAATCAGCCCCAGCATTTT; cdr3_aa: CAWSPRDRGLLSNQPQHF
d_call: TRBD1; v_call: TRBV12-3/TRBV12-4; j_call: TRBJ1-1; clone_size: once; cdr3_nt: TGTGCCAGCCTACAGGGGTTTTACACTGAAGCTTTCTTT; cdr3_aa: CASLQGFYTEAFF
d_call: TRBD1; v_call: TRBV5-1; j_call: TRBJ1-2; clone_size: .; cdr3_nt: TGCGCCAGCAGCTTACCCGACGACAGGGTTCTCTATGGCTACACCTTC; cdr3_aa: CASSLPDDRVLYGYTF
d_call: .; v_call: TRBV4-1; j_call: TRBJ1-1; clone_size: .; cdr3_nt: TGCGCCAGCAGCCGGGGCATGAACACTGAAGCTTTCTTT; cdr3_aa: CASSRGMNTEAFF
d_call: TRBD1; v_call: TRBV9; j_call: TRBJ1-1; clone_size: .; cdr3_nt: TGTGCCACCTCGACAGGGGCGAAATTGGGGACTGAAGCTTTCTTT; cdr3_aa: CATSTGAKLGTEAFF
d_call: .; v_call: TRBV28; j_call: TRBJ2-1; clone_size: .; cdr3_nt: TGTGCCAGCCTCTCTTATGTACAGGGAGAGGATGAGCAGTTCTTC; cdr3_aa: CASLSYVQGEDEQFF
d_call: TRBD1; v_call: TRBV4-2; j_call: TRBJ1-2; clone_size: .; cdr3_nt: TGTGCCAGCAGCCAAGATAGGGGGCCGTATGGCTACACCTTC; cdr3_aa: CASSQDRGPYGYTF
d_call: TRBD1; v_call: TRBV5-1; j_call: TRBJ2-7; clone_size: .; cdr3_nt: TGCGCCAGCAGACCCACAGGGGGCAACGAGCAGTACTTC; cdr3_aa: CASRPTGGNEQYF
d_call: TRBD1; v_call: TRBV5-1; j_call: TRBJ2-7; clone_size: .; cdr3_nt: TGCGCCAGCAGCTTGACGTCGGGACAGGGTGCCTACGAGCAGTACTTC; cdr3_aa: CASSLTSGQGAYEQYF
d_call: .; v_call: TRBV11-2; j_call: TRBJ2-3; clone_size: .; cdr3_nt: TGTGCCAGCAGCCAGGGGTTGCACAGGGCAGATACGCAGTATTTT; cdr3_aa: CASSQGLHRADTQYF
d_call: .; v_call: TRBV2; j_call: TRBJ1-3; clone_size: .; cdr3_nt: TGTGCCAGCGATAGAACTGGAAACACCATATATTTT; cdr3_aa: CASDRTGNTIYF
d_call: .; v_call: TRBV6-1; j_call: TRBJ1-1; clone_size: .; cdr3_nt: TGTGCCAGCAGTGAACCGGGACACTCGAACACTGAAGCTTTCTTT; cdr3_aa: CASSEPGHSNTEAFF
d_call: TRBD1; v_call: TRBV2; j_call: TRBJ1-2; clone_size: .; cdr3_nt: TGTGCCAGCATTACGGGACAGTCTAGCGTTAAGGGCTACACCTTC; cdr3_aa: CASITGQSSVKGYTF
d_call: TRBD1; v_call: TRBV19; j_call: TRBJ1-2; clone_size: .; cdr3_nt: TGTGCCAGTAGTATGGAACCGGGACAGGGTCACTATGGCTACACCTTC; cdr3_aa: CASSMEPGQGHYGYTF
d_call: TRBD1; v_call: TRBV30; j_call: TRBJ1-5; clone_size: few; cdr3_nt: TGTGCCTGGTCCCAGGGGGGACGGTGGGGCAATCAGCCCCAGCATTTT; cdr3_aa: CAWSQGGRWGNQPQHF
d_call: .; v_call: TRBV5-4; j_call: TRBJ1-6; clone_size: .; cdr3_nt: TGTGCCAGCAGCCCCGAGACAGGACGTATGGATTCACCCCTCCACTTT; cdr3_aa: CASSPETGRMDSPLHF
d_call: .; v_call: TRBV3-1/TRBV3-2; j_call: TRBJ1-2; clone_size: .; cdr3_nt: TGTGCCAGCAGCCATCGGGGTGGATATGGCTACACCTTC; cdr3_aa: CASSHRGGYGYTF
d_call: TRBD1; v_call: TRBV7-6; j_call: TRBJ2-7; clone_size: few; cdr3_nt: TGTGCCAGCAGCTTGGCCGAGACAGGGGCTTACGAGCAGTACTTC; cdr3_aa: CASSLAETGAYEQYF
d_call: .; v_call: TRBV19; j_call: TRBJ2-7; clone_size: .; cdr3_nt: TGTGCCAGTAGTATACAGGTTACCTCCTCCTACGAGCAGTACTTC; cdr3_aa: CASSIQVTSSYEQYF
d_call: .; v_call: TRBV29-1; j_call: TRBJ1-2; clone_size: .; cdr3_nt: TGCAGCGTTGATAGCGGTGGCTACACCTTC; cdr3_aa: CSVDSGGYTF
d_call: TRBD2; v_call: TRBV30; j_call: TRBJ2-5; clone_size: .; cdr3_nt: TGTGCCTGGAGTATCGGACTAGCGGGGGCTGGAGAGACCCAGTACTTC; cdr3_aa: CAWSIGLAGAGETQYF
d_call: .; v_call: TRBV28; j_call: TRBJ2-3; clone_size: .; cdr3_nt: TGTGCCAGCACCCTTAGCGCGGACACAGATACGCAGTATTTT; cdr3_aa: CASTLSADTDTQYF
d_call: TRBD2; v_call: TRBV7-9; j_call: TRBJ2-5; clone_size: .; cdr3_nt: TGTGCCAGCAGCTTAGCTAGCGGGGTAGAGACCCAGTACTTC; cdr3_aa: CASSLASGVETQYF
d_call: .; v_call: TRBV2; j_call: TRBJ2-6; clone_size: once; cdr3_nt: TGTGCCAGCAAGCAGGTATCTGGGGCCAACGTCCTGACTTTC; cdr3_aa: CASKQVSGANVLTF
d_call: TRBD2; v_call: TRBV7-3; j_call: TRBJ2-1; clone_size: .; cdr3_nt: TGTGCCAGCAGCCCTCGGACTAGCGGGGGGAATGAGCAGTTCTTC; cdr3_aa: CASSPRTSGGNEQFF
d_call: TRBD2; v_call: TRBV5-6; j_call: TRBJ2-1; clone_size: .; cdr3_nt: TGTGCCAGCAGCTTGGCCTCCGGACTAGCGATCAAGGATGAGCAGTTCTTC; cdr3_aa: CASSLASGLAIKDEQFF
d_call: TRBD1; v_call: TRBV6-5; j_call: TRBJ1-4; clone_size: .; cdr3_nt: TGTGCCAGCAGCTCTGAGGGGGCCGCTAATGAAAAACTGTTTTTT; cdr3_aa: CASSSEGAANEKLFF
d_call: .; v_call: TRBV6-6; j_call: TRBJ2-7; clone_size: .; cdr3_nt: TGTGCCAGCAGTTACTCGACAGGCAACTACGAGCAGTACTTC; cdr3_aa: CASSYSTGNYEQYF
d_call: TRBD1; v_call: TRBV5-3; j_call: TRBJ1-3; clone_size: .; cdr3_nt: TGTGCCAGAAGCCAGGACAGGGGCTCTGGAAACACCATATATTTT; cdr3_aa: CARSQDRGSGNTIYF
d_call: .; v_call: TRBV28; j_call: TRBJ1-5; clone_size: .; cdr3_nt: TGTGCCAGCAGTTTTATCAGCAATCAGCCCCAGCATTTT; cdr3_aa: CASSFISNQPQHF
d_call: .; v_call: TRBV7-9; j_call: TRBJ1-4; clone_size: .; cdr3_nt: TGTGCCAGCAGCCCCGGGACAAGTGATGAAAAACTGTTTTTT; cdr3_aa: CASSPGTSDEKLFF
d_call: .; v_call: TRBV6-2/TRBV6-3; j_call: TRBJ2-3; clone_size: .; cdr3_nt: TGTGCCAGCAGTTATTCCTACACGCAGTATTTT; cdr3_aa: CASSYSYTQYF
d_call: .; v_call: TRBV7-2; j_call: TRBJ2-3; clone_size: .; cdr3_nt: TGTGCCAGCAGCATCGGGACACCAGATACGCAGTATTTT; cdr3_aa: CASSIGTPDTQYF
d_call: TRBD1; v_call: TRBV3-1/TRBV3-2; j_call: TRBJ2-7; clone_size: .; cdr3_nt: TGTGCCAGCAGCCCCCCACAGGGGGGCGAGCAGTACTTC; cdr3_aa: CASSPPQGGEQYF
d_call: .; v_call: TRBV7-9; j_call: TRBJ2-7; clone_size: few; cdr3_nt: TGTGCCATTACGACAGCGATTGCCTACGAGCAGTACTTC; cdr3_aa: CAITTAIAYEQYF
d_call: .; v_call: TRBV7-4; j_call: TRBJ2-7; clone_size: .; cdr3_nt: TGTGCCAGCAGCTTAGGTTACAGGGCTGTCTCCTACGAGCAGTACTTC; cdr3_aa: CASSLGYRAVSYEQYF
d_call: .; v_call: TRBV3-1/TRBV3-2; j_call: TRBJ1-1; clone_size: .; cdr3_nt: TGTGCCAGCAGCCCCGACCAGGGCAGTCACACTGAAGCTTTCTTT; cdr3_aa: CASSPDQGSHTEAFF
d_call: TRBD1; v_call: TRBV27; j_call: TRBJ1-3; clone_size: .; cdr3_nt: TGTGCCAGCAGTCCCTCAGGGGGCTCTGGAAACACCATATATTTT; cdr3_aa: CASSPSGGSGNTIYF
d_call: .; v_call: TRBV7-3; j_call: TRBJ2-2; clone_size: .; cdr3_nt: TGTGCCAGCAGCTCCCTTAACACCGGGGAGCTGTTTTTT; cdr3_aa: CASSSLNTGELFF